This T cell receptor beta chain was recorded in a study of blood T cells in healthy people across ages. Study findings and constraints: Estimates drawn from one million T cells were deemed to understate diversity.

This clonotype was observed a handful of times. The antigen remains unidentified. Trimming removed 1 base at V and 3 bases at J, with 12 bases between. This CDR3 comprises 15 residues. Primers used in a second PCR of roughly 6 to 11 cycles were a sample-barcoded 5' primer and a J-beta primer mix. TCRdb reprocessed the 5' RACE reads with MiXCR, giving one entry per CDR3 protein. The sample lists 710,000 or so distinct CDR3 sequences, about 20% occurring once. Per sample, at least 5 micrograms of total RNA were extracted. This chain uses TRBV12-3 or TRBV12-4 with TRBJ1-1, with no clear D. This sequence was found in a man aged 70-80 years in good health. The sample consisted of blood. For the CDR3, the DNA is TGTGCCAGCAGTTTAGGTGGGGAGGGATACACTGAAGCTTTCTTT. This gives the protein CASSLGGEGYTEAFF.